This T cell receptor beta chain was captured by sequencing in a study of T cell responses to AZD1222 COVID-19 vaccine. The method was immunoSEQ multiplex PCR; TCRdb's version includes in-frame clones alone and lacks a portion of them. The sample has about 120,000 clones; 75% to 95% are singletons. Concerning this clone itself: Its specificity is unknown.

With 2 bases removed from V and 4 bases from J, the gap between germline ends came to 11 bases. Germline assignment: CDR1 SNHLY and CDR2 FYNNEI. The CDR3 loop spans 14 amino acids. Findings and caveats of the study: A mostly white British donor set with more females was recruited, and clonal diversity was possibly underestimated.

This chain joins TRBV2 and TRBJ1-2, with D uncertain. Sample: peripheral blood, taken on day 0 of AZD1222 vaccination. The receptor comes from an adult in good health. CDR3 sequence: CASSEIRSSYGYTF. The CDR3 DNA follows: TGTGCCAGCAGTGAAATCCGCAGCAGCTATGGCTACACCTTC.